A single TCR beta chain is shown here with its context. Trimming took 8 bases from V and 6 from J, leaving 15 bases between them. The CDR3 consists of 13 residues. Enrollees, roughly 18 to 95 years old, lived in 25 or so US areas. Participant-reported clinical history was the basis for cohort assignment. Symptom resolution, clearance, or two negative PCRs marked the recovered donors of Cohort 3. The source of the sample is a study of blood T cell repertoires in COVID-19. Libraries were prepared by immunoSEQ multiplex PCR; TCRdb keeps only in-frame clonotypes and omits some of them. The profile shows 180,000 or so clones, approximately 80% of them singletons.

The sample consisted of PBMCs or T cells enriched from blood (not recorded which). The source is a man in his fifties or sixties who had recovered from COVID-19. The chain is built from TRBV12-3 or TRBV12-4 and TRBJ2-3; a possible D gene is TRBD1 (5 bases). The CDR3 sequence: CASRPPPGDTQYF. Written as DNA, the CDR3 is TGTGCCAGCCGACCACCCCCAGGGGATACGCAGTATTTT.